The 17 T cell receptor beta chains below come from one sample, sequenced in a study of OX40 agonist ivuxolimab in advanced cancers. This table comes from immunoSEQ multiplex PCR, and its TCRdb copy is limited to in-frame clones, with some not included. This sample has fewer than 95,000 clones, with about nine tenths found just once. Sequencing was performed on CD4+ or CD8+ T cells sorted from blood, taken in a trial of the OX40 agonist ivuxolimab. These receptors all come from an adult with an advanced solid tumor such as melanoma, head and neck, liver or kidney cancer.

The chain has TRBV28 and TRBJ2-3, with 7 positions matching TRBD1. Germline CDR1 reads MDHEN; CDR2 reads SYDVKM. There are 16 residues in the CDR3. V lost 6 bases and J lost 6; bases outside the gene matches: 15. The chain's CDR3 is CASRRPPGQSMDTQYF. The CDR3 nucleotides are TGTGCCAGCAGGCGACCGCCGGGACAGAGTATGGATACGCAGTATTTT.

The chain carries TRBV29-1 and TRBJ2-5, with D unresolved. Looked up from germline, CDR1 is SQVTM and CDR2 is ANQGSEA. With 5 bases removed from V and 5 bases from J, the gap between germline ends came to 18 bases. The CDR3 is 14 amino acids. The CDR3 DNA sequence: TGCAGCGTTAGGCCCCGCGATGCTCTCGAGACCCAGTACTTC. This translates into CSVRPRDALETQYF.

V is TRBV19 and J is TRBJ1-3, with 8 positions matching TRBD1. The germline V gene encodes CDR1 LNHDA and CDR2 SQIVND (reference sequence). The CDR3 spans 17 residues. V was pared by 4 bases and J by 0 bases, with 8 bases of the junction left unmatched. The CDR3 is CASSTRDRTSSGNTIYF. The CDR3 region has the DNA TGTGCCAGTAGTACTCGGGACAGGACGAGCTCTGGAAACACCATATATTTT. Full variable domain (missing parts from reference TRBV19 and TRBJ1-3): DGGITQSPKYLFRKEGQNVTLSCEQNLNHDAMYWYRQDPGQGLRLIYYSQIVNDFQKGDIAEGYSVSREKKESFPLTVTSAQKNPTAFYLCASSTRDRTSSGNTIYFGEGSWLTVV.

The table lists this clone with a count of one. The chain combines TRBV19 with TRBJ2-2; TRBD1 might be the D (5 bases). V was clipped by 7 bases and J by 5 bases, with 17 bases between them. Germline loops: CDR1 LNHDA, CDR2 SQIVND (reference sequence). This CDR3 has 15 residues. The CDR3 loop reads CASMIQGVRTGELFF. CDR3 nucleotides: TGTGCCAGTATGATTCAGGGTGTCCGGACCGGGGAGCTGTTTTTT.

J is TRBJ1-6 and V is TRBV30; D perhaps matches TRBD1 (5 bases). This CDR3 comprises 15 residues. CDR1 is GTSNPN, CDR2 SVGIG, per germline (reference sequence). Trimming took 3 bases from V and 11 from J, leaving 20 bases between them. The CDR3 DNA is TGTGCCTGGAGGACCGGGACGGGGAGTCAGGCACCCCTCCACTTT. It encodes CAWRTGTGSQAPLHF.

The V and J genes are TRBV6-1 and TRBJ2-7, with D tentatively TRBD1 or TRBD2 (5 bases each). Germline V CDR1 and CDR2: MNHNS, SASEGT. V lost 8 bases and J lost 3, with 14 bases in between. The CDR3 spans 13 residues. CDR3 sequence reads: CASLRDGVYEQYF. The DNA for the CDR3 is TGTGCCAGCCTCCGGGACGGAGTCTACGAGCAGTACTTC.

The V call is TRBV10-1, the J call TRBJ2-6, with D unclear. The CDR3 sequence is 15 residues long. The ends were cut back, 6 bases at V and 2 bases at J, with 11 bases in the middle. Looked up from germline, CDR1 is WNHNN and CDR2 is SYGVQD (reference sequence). The CDR3 here is CASSHHRAGANVLTF. The CDR3 DNA reads TGCGCCAGCAGCCATCATAGGGCTGGGGCCAACGTCCTGACTTTC.

This chain joins TRBV5-8 and TRBJ2-3, with D unclear. The CDR3 is 14 residues long. Trimming stripped 6 bases from V and 6 bases from J, with 17 bases between. Germline values: CDR1 SGHTS, CDR2 YDEGEE. The CDR3, as DNA: TGTGCCAGCACTCCACCGACACTGGGGGATACGCAGTATTTT. It translates to CASTPPTLGDTQYF.

V gene TRBV6-1 combines with J gene TRBJ2-2, with D possibly TRBD2 on 6 matching bases. This CDR3 comprises 12 residues. From germline, CDR1 is MNHNS and CDR2 SASEGT. Trimming cost V 11 bases and J 6 bases, with 13 bases left between them. This chain's CDR3 is CAEGLRPGELFF. In DNA, the CDR3 is TGTGCCGAGGGACTCCGCCCCGGGGAGCTGTTTTTT.

This chain joins TRBV13 and TRBJ1-2; D is undetermined. Germline CDR1 is PRHDT and CDR2 is FYEKMQ (reference sequence). Trimming cost V 2 bases and J 5 bases, with 12 bases left between them. There are 14 residues in the CDR3. The DNA for the CDR3 is TGTGCCAGCAGCTTATCCGGTCCCGAATATGGCTACACCTTC. As protein: CASSLSGPEYGYTF.

This rearrangement joins TRBV7-3 to TRBJ1-1; possible D gene TRBD1, 6 bases. Looked up from germline, CDR1 is SGHTA and CDR2 is FQGTGA. The germline V and J ends were trimmed by 6 bases and 11 bases, with 19 bases remaining between them. The CDR3 runs to 13 residues. The CDR3 nucleotides are TGTGCCAGCAGTCGCCGGGCCGGGACACCGGCTTTCTTT. It codes for CASSRRAGTPAFF.

The V gene is TRBV11-3, the J gene TRBJ2-3; 11 bases line up with TRBD2. There are 15 residues in the CDR3. The V gene end was trimmed by 6 bases and the J gene end by 6 bases; junction bases not matched to a gene: 8. Germline V gene lookup returns CDR1 SGHNT and CDR2 YENEEA. The CDR3 loop is CASRPTSGGGDTQYF. CDR3 DNA: TGTGCCAGCAGACCTACTAGCGGGGGCGGGGATACGCAGTATTTT.

V usage is TRBV5-1 and J usage is TRBJ1-1; D not certain. The CDR3 spans 13 residues. Trimming cost V 0 bases and J 8 bases, with 11 bases left between them. Looked up from germline, CDR1 is SGHRS and CDR2 is YFSETQ. CDR3 protein: CASSLVGWGEAFF. The DNA of the CDR3 is TGCGCCAGCAGCTTGGTAGGGTGGGGAGAAGCTTTCTTT. Looking up the rest from reference TRBV5-1 and TRBJ1-1 gives the full variable domain: KAGVTQTPRYLIKTRGQQVTLSCSPISGHRSVSWYQQTPGQGLQFLFEYFSETQRNKGNFPGRFSGRQFSNSRSEMNVSTLELGDSALYLCASSLVGWGEAFFGQGTRLTVV.

The chain couples TRBV28 to TRBJ2-3; D possibly matches TRBD1 or TRBD2 (6 bases each). The CDR3 totals 14 residues. V was cut by 4 bases and J by 6 bases, with 14 bases left in between. Germline V lookup: CDR1 MDHEN, CDR2 SYDVKM. DNA for the CDR3: TGTGCCAGCAGTTGGTCGGGGGCCTGGGATACGCAGTATTTT. Amino acid sequence: CASSWSGAWDTQYF. Supplemented by reference TRBV28 and TRBJ2-3, the full variable domain reads DVKVTQSSRYLVKRTGEKVFLECVQDMDHENMFWYRQDPGLGLRLIYFSYDVKMKEKGDIPEGYSVSREKKERFSLILESASTNQTSMYLCASSWSGAWDTQYFGPGTRLTVL.

The gene calls are TRBV11-3 and TRBJ2-2, with D possibly being TRBD2 (5 bases). The germline V gene encodes CDR1 SGHNT and CDR2 YENEEA. The CDR3 has 12 residues. The V gene lost 3 bases and the J gene lost 7 bases, with 6 bases spanning the gap. The CDR3 DNA reads TGTGCCAGCAGCTTGGGAGTCGGGGAGCTGTTTTTT. It specifies CASSLGVGELFF. The variable domain in full, with the rest retrieved from reference TRBV11-3 and TRBJ2-2, is EAGVVQSPRYKIIEKKQPVAFWCNPISGHNTLYWYLQNLGQGPELLIRYENEEAVDDSQLPKDRFSAERLKGVDSTLKIQPAELGDSAVYLCASSLGVGELFFGEGSRLTVL.

The chain employs TRBV7-2 and TRBJ1-2, with D hard to call. Trimming shortened V by 6 bases and J by 4 bases, and 12 bases separated the two germline ends. In germline, CDR1 is SGHTA, CDR2 FQGNSA. The CDR3 has 13 residues. The CDR3 DNA follows: TGTGCCAGCAGTGCCGGTACCTTCTATGGCTACACCTTC. Its protein is CASSAGTFYGYTF.

The chain joins TRBV28 to TRBJ1-1; 7 nucleotides line up with TRBD1. The CDR3 is 18 amino acids. Germline V gene data show CDR1 as MDHEN and CDR2 as SYDVKM. Germline trimming cut 6 bases from V and 1 base from J; bases unmatched to any gene: 17. The CDR3 DNA sequence: TGTGCCAGCAGACTCATCAGGGGGGGGGTTGCTTCGAACACTGAAGCTTTCTTT. It specifies CASRLIRGGVASNTEAFF.